The 20 T cell receptor beta chains presented below share a single source sample, sequenced in a study of cytomegalovirus exposure and HLA in healthy donors. The PCR employed 60 Vbeta primers together with 13 Jbeta primers. TCRdb's table, derived via immunoSEQ multiplex PCR, lists solely in-frame clones and lacks some. The repertoire holds 160,000 or so clones, with 70% to 85% as singletons. Sample: PBMCs. The receptors here all came from a woman between 45 and 65 years old in good health and CMV-seropositive.

The J gene is TRBJ2-7, the V gene TRBV11-2; 12 bases fit TRBD2. Germline assignment: CDR1 SGHAT and CDR2 FQNNGV. J gave up 6 bases and V 2 bases, and 8 bases lay outside the gene matches. The CDR3 totals 16 residues. The CDR3 region has the DNA TGTGCCAGCAGCTTAATTCGTCTAGCGGGGGGGGGCGAGCAGTACTTC. Translating it yields CASSLIRLAGGGEQYF.

This clone occurred a few times. The V and J genes are TRBV21-1 and TRBJ2-7; the D segment call TRBD2 is taken from the table without a DNA check. TRBV21-1 counts as a pseudogene. The CDR3 runs to 15 residues. Here the CDR3 reads CASSISLARYDEQYF. The CDR3 nucleotides read TGTGCCAGCAGCATCTCACTAGCGCGGTACGACGAGCAGTACTTC.

The rearrangement uses TRBV30 and TRBJ1-1; D unclear. The CDR3 has 13 residues. Per germline, CDR1 GTSNPN and CDR2 SVGIG (reference sequence). V dropped 0 bases and J dropped 1 base, with 6 bases sitting between them. CDR3 region: CAWSVVSNTEAFF. CDR3 nucleotides: TGTGCCTGGAGTGTCGTCTCGAACACTGAAGCTTTCTTT.

V and J are TRBV13 and TRBJ1-1; maybe TRBD1 (5 bases). Germline V gives CDR1 PRHDT, CDR2 FYEKMQ (reference sequence). The CDR3 has 14 amino acids. Between the trimmed V and J ends, which lost 2 bases and 4 bases, there was a span of 11 bases. The CDR3 sequence is CASSLPGGSTEAFF. The CDR3 DNA sequence: TGTGCCAGCAGCTTACCTGGGGGGAGCACTGAAGCTTTCTTT.

J is TRBJ1-6 and V is TRBV18; D perhaps matches TRBD1 (6 bases). The CDR3 has 15 residues. In germline, CDR1 is KGHSH, CDR2 LQKENI. Between the trimmed V and J ends, which lost 0 bases and 7 bases, there was a span of 10 bases. The CDR3 coding sequence is TGTGCCAGCTCACCACCGTGGGGGCCGAATTCACCCCTCCACTTT. The encoded protein is CASSPPWGPNSPLHF.

This chain uses TRBV7-9 with TRBJ1-2; D ambiguous. Trimming pared 6 bases from V and 0 bases from J, leaving 8 bases between. The CDR3 is 13 residues long. Germline loops: CDR1 SEHNR, CDR2 FQNEAQ (reference sequence). The CDR3 here is CASSDTANYGYTF. As DNA, the CDR3 is TGTGCCAGCAGTGACACAGCTAACTATGGCTACACCTTC.

The CDR3 is CASSGQSFEKLFF. CDR3 bases: TGTGCCAGCAGCGGACAGTCTTTTGAAAAACTGTTTTTT. This chain uses TRBV5-5 with TRBJ1-4; possible D gene TRBD1, 6 bases. The CDR3 extends over 13 amino acids. With 4 bases removed from V and 7 bases from J, the gap between germline ends came to 11 bases. Germline CDR1 is SGHKS and CDR2 is YYEKEE (reference sequence).

This clone has just one count. V gene TRBV30 combines with J gene TRBJ2-2; TRBD2 might be the D (6 bases). Germline V lookup: CDR1 GTSNPN, CDR2 SVGIG (reference sequence). Trimming pared 0 bases from V and 7 bases from J, leaving 12 bases between. The CDR3 has 14 residues. This chain's CDR3 is CAWSVPRGNGELFF. The CDR3 region has the DNA TGTGCCTGGAGTGTACCCCGGGGGAACGGGGAGCTGTTTTTT.

This sequence joins TRBV2 and TRBJ2-2, with D possibly being TRBD1 (7 bases). CDR1 and CDR2 from the germline V gene are SNHLY and FYNNEI. This CDR3 has 16 residues. The germline V and J ends were trimmed by 4 bases and 1 base, with 13 bases remaining between them. CDR3 sequence reads: CASSGGTARNTGELFF. Written as DNA, the CDR3 is TGTGCCAGCAGTGGCGGGACAGCCAGGAACACCGGGGAGCTGTTTTTT.

The chain recombines TRBV7-8 with TRBJ2-1, with TRBD1 matching 7 bases. J was trimmed by 10 bases and V by 5 bases; bases with no gene match: 8. The germline V gene encodes CDR1 SGHVS and CDR2 FQNEAQ. The CDR3 runs 13 residues. The CDR3, as DNA: TGTGCCAGCAGCCAGCGGACAGGCCGCGAGCAGTTCTTC. It encodes CASSQRTGREQFF.

CDR3 sequence reads: CAWSVRDRVSSPLHF. CDR3 DNA: TGTGCCTGGAGTGTACGGGACAGGGTGTCTTCACCCCTCCACTTT. The V call is TRBV30, the J call TRBJ1-6, with 9 positions matching TRBD1. V shed 0 bases, J shed 9 bases, and the junction held 6 bases outside the gene matches. The CDR3 runs 15 residues. CDR1 and CDR2 (germline): GTSNPN, SVGIG (reference sequence).

The rearrangement uses TRBV5-1 and TRBJ1-2; 7 bases fit TRBD1. The CDR3 totals 12 residues. V was clipped by 0 bases and J by 10 bases; unmatched bases: 3. CDR1 and CDR2 (germline): SGHRS, YFSETQ. The CDR3 is CASSLGTGDYTF. CDR3 bases: TGCGCCAGCAGCTTGGGGACAGGAGACTACACCTTC.

This chain links TRBV5-6 with TRBJ1-5; TRBD1 is a possible D gene (5 bases). This CDR3 has 15 amino acids. The V end lost 1 base, the J end lost 2 bases, and 10 bases lay between the germline ends. In germline, CDR1 is SGHDT, CDR2 YYEEEE. CDR3 nucleotide sequence: TGTGCCAGCAGCTTGTCGGGGGAGGGCAATCAGCCCCAGCATTTT. This encodes CASSLSGEGNQPQHF.

V gene TRBV19 combines with J gene TRBJ1-5; 12 positions agree with TRBD1. The V and J ends lost 10 bases and 1 base, in that order; junction bases with no gene match: 8. The CDR3 covers 16 residues. Germline assignment: CDR1 LNHDA and CDR2 SQIVND (reference sequence). The CDR3 nucleotides are TGTGCCACTATGGGACAGGGGGCGTTCAGCAATCAGCCCCAGCATTTT. Translating it yields CATMGQGAFSNQPQHF.

The CDR3 region is CASSLRRPQKSYNEQFF. CDR3 nucleotide sequence: TGTGCCAGCAGCCTTCGACGGCCACAGAAATCCTACAATGAGCAGTTCTTC. The chain uses TRBV14 and TRBJ2-1, with D hard to call. The CDR3 is 17 residues long. The germline V gene encodes CDR1 SGHDN and CDR2 FVKESK. The germline V and J ends were trimmed by 4 bases and 1 base, with 17 bases remaining between them. Complete variable domain (other parts from reference TRBV14 and TRBJ2-1): EAGVTQFPSHSVIEKGQTVTLRCDPISGHDNLYWYRRVMGKEIKFLLHFVKESKQDESGMPNNRFLAERTGGTYSTLKVQPAELEDSGVYFCASSLRRPQKSYNEQFFGPGTRLTVL.

The chain joins TRBV4-3 to TRBJ2-7, with D perhaps matching TRBD1 (6 bases). Germline V CDR1 and CDR2: LGHNA, YSLEER. Trimming cost V 4 bases and J 2 bases, with 12 bases left between them. The CDR3 contains 14 residues. CDR3 DNA: TGCGCCAGCAGCCCAACGACAGGACCCTACGAGCAGTACTTC. Its translation is CASSPTTGPYEQYF.

This clone was counted once. The chain has TRBV9 and TRBJ2-1; D is possibly TRBD2 (6 bases). CDR1 and CDR2 from the germline V gene are SGDLS and YYNGEE. This CDR3 spans 14 amino acids. Between the trimmed V and J ends, which lost 3 bases and 8 bases, there was a span of 15 bases. This CDR3 reads CASSGRGFPDEQFF. The DNA of the CDR3 is TGTGCCAGCAGCGGACGGGGGTTCCCCGATGAGCAGTTCTTC.

The chain combines TRBV19 with TRBJ1-2; tentative D call: TRBD1 (6 bases). V was trimmed by 3 bases and J by 0 bases, leaving 11 bases between them. Germline assignment: CDR1 LNHDA and CDR2 SQIVND (reference sequence). The CDR3 is 15 residues long. The CDR3 spells CASSIHRDPNYGYTF. CDR3 sequence (DNA): TGTGCCAGTAGTATCCACAGGGATCCTAACTATGGCTACACCTTC.

A remark on this clone: This same CDR3 is encoded by further DNA sequences in the sample. Here the CDR3 DNA reads TGTGCCAGCAGCCCGGGACAGGGCAATCAGCCCCAGCATTTT. Translated, it gives CASSPGQGNQPQHF. V is TRBV11-2 and J is TRBJ1-5; 8 bases are a match to TRBD1. The V gene's germline CDR1 is SGHAT and CDR2 FQNNGV. The CDR3 has 14 amino acids. V trimming: 5 bases; J trimming: 2 bases; junction bases outside the gene matches: 2.

The gene calls are TRBV19 and TRBJ1-6, with 8 bases identical to TRBD1. Germline V gene sequence: CDR1 LNHDA, CDR2 SQIVND (reference sequence). The CDR3 sequence is 15 residues long. V dropped 5 bases and J dropped 9; count of bases not matched to a gene: 9. The CDR3 DNA is TGTGCCAGTAGTCTTCACGGACAGGGTACTTCACCCCTCCACTTT. It is translated as CASSLHGQGTSPLHF.